This T cell receptor (beta chain) was found in a study of blood T cell repertoires in COVID-19. Method: immunoSEQ multiplex PCR; TCRdb's copy keeps in-frame clones and lacks some. The table lists about 200,000 clones, roughly 80% of them singletons, with around 1% in the top ten. CDR1 SGHRS and CDR2 YFSETQ come from the germline V gene. CDR3 length equals 16 residues. The ends were cut back, 0 bases at V and 0 bases at J, with 10 bases in the middle. The TCR was taken from a man aged 60 to 69 with COVID-19, enrolled during active disease. What was sequenced was peripheral blood. V is TRBV5-1 and J is TRBJ1-3, with D possibly being TRBD1 (6 bases). CDR3 sequence: CASSLEGGNSGNTIYF. The CDR3 DNA reads as TGCGCCAGCAGCTTGGAGGGGGGGAACTCTGGAAACACCATATATTTT.